This T cell receptor (beta chain) was documented in a study of blood T cell repertoires in COVID-19. V was cut by 1 base and J by 2 bases, with 9 bases left in between. The CDR3 totals 14 residues. CDR1 is LGHDT and CDR2 is YNNKEL in the germline V gene (reference sequence). The table came from immunoSEQ multiplex PCR; TCRdb's copy has only in-frame clones and leaves some out. The table lists 89,000 or so clones, under 85% of them singletons. The TCR comes from a human donor in a cohort sampled during active COVID-19. The sequencing sample was made of peripheral blood. V is TRBV3-1 (or the pseudogene TRBV3-2) and J is TRBJ2-7; TRBD2 might be the D (6 bases). Written as DNA, the CDR3 is TGTGCCAGCAGCCAAGTCGGGAGAACCTACGAGCAGTACTTC. It specifies CASSQVGRTYEQYF.